The rows below give T cell receptor beta chains drawn from one sample of a study of T cells in localized non-small cell lung cancer. The repertoire was sequenced with immunoSEQ multiplex PCR; TCRdb's copy has only in-frame clones and lacks some. This repertoire shows about 23,000 clones, around 82% found once; its top ten account for about 4.8%. The sequencing used PBMCs, collected before any cancer treatment. These TCRs come from a man aged 35 to 69 with stage II lung adenocarcinoma. Both conserved end residues are part of each CDR3. D genes are given only for firm matches. Where a row states a size, it is once, few, many or the class of an expanded clone; other rows omit it.

V	D	size	J	DNA	CDR3
TRBV6-5	.	.	TRBJ2-7	TGTGCCAGCAGTCCTAGCTCCTACGAGCAGTACTTC	CASSPSSYEQYF
TRBV7-2	.	.	TRBJ1-5	TGTGCCAGCAGCTTAGCATCGGACAGATTGTATCAGCCCCAGCATTTT	CASSLASDRLYQPQHF
TRBV6-1	TRBD2	.	TRBJ2-1	TGTGCCAGCAGTGCTATAGCGGGAGAGCCCTACAATGAGCAGTTCTTC	CASSAIAGEPYNEQFF
TRBV12-5	.	.	TRBJ1-5	TGTGCTAGTGGTATTGACGACAGTGGCATCTCCCCTCGGCCCCAGCATTTT	CASGIDDSGISPRPQHF
TRBV27	TRBD1	.	TRBJ1-1	TGTGCCAGCAGTTTAAGACAGGGAGCTGAAGCTTTCTTT	CASSLRQGAEAFF
TRBV19	.	.	TRBJ1-1	TGTGCCAGTAGTATCGTTGGACAGTCGAACACTGAAGCTTTCTTT	CASSIVGQSNTEAFF
TRBV7-2	TRBD2	few	TRBJ2-7	TGTGCCAGCAGCCGTAGCGGGAGCTTCTACGAGCAGTACTTC	CASSRSGSFYEQYF
TRBV5-1	.	.	TRBJ2-2	TGCGCCAGCAGCTTGGAGGACTTCGGCGGGGAGCTGTTTTTT	CASSLEDFGGELFF
TRBV5-6	.	once	TRBJ2-7	TGTGCCAGCAGCCCTGTGAGGAGCTCCTACGAGCAGTACTTC	CASSPVRSSYEQYF
TRBV18	.	.	TRBJ2-2	TGTGCCAGCTCACCAGATATTGTTGAGAACACCGGGGAGCTGTTTTTT	CASSPDIVENTGELFF
TRBV30	TRBD2	.	TRBJ2-5	TGTGCCTGGAGTGTTGGGTCTAGCGGGAGTGGAGAGACCCAGTACTTC	CAWSVGSSGSGETQYF
TRBV7-3	TRBD2	.	TRBJ2-1	TGTGCCAGCAGCTTAATCCCTAGCGGGGGATCCTACAATGAGCAGTTCTTC	CASSLIPSGGSYNEQFF
TRBV2	.	once	TRBJ2-1	TGTGCCAGCAGTATGGACAGTTACAATGAGCAGTTCTTC	CASSMDSYNEQFF
TRBV7-9	.	large	TRBJ1-2	TGTGCCAGCAGCTCTAGCGGGGCCCAGTATGGCTACACCTTC	CASSSSGAQYGYTF
TRBV4-3	TRBD2	once	TRBJ2-1	TGCGCCAGCAGCCGGACCCTAGCGGGTGGCAACAATGAGCAGTTCTTC	CASSRTLAGGNNEQFF
TRBV5-1	.	.	TRBJ1-4	TGCGCCAGCAGCTCAACAGGAGGTCTCTCTGAAAAACTGTTTTTT	CASSSTGGLSEKLFF
TRBV6-5	.	.	TRBJ2-2	TGTGCCAGCAGTTACGACAGGAACACCGGGGAGCTGTTTTTT	CASSYDRNTGELFF
TRBV7-6	.	once	TRBJ2-7	TGTGCCAGCAGCGCGGGCGGGACACTGAGCTCCTACGAGCAGTACTTC	CASSAGGTLSSYEQYF
TRBV20-1	.	.	TRBJ1-6	TGCAGTGCTGGGGACACGCAACAACACTTT	CSAGDTQQHF
TRBV4-1	.	.	TRBJ1-2	TGCGCCAGCAGCCCCGACCTCGGGGTGAACTATGGCTACACCTTC	CASSPDLGVNYGYTF
TRBV7-2	TRBD2	.	TRBJ2-1	TGTGCCAGCAGCTTAGAGGGTCTAGCGGGTATCAATGAGCAGTTCTTC	CASSLEGLAGINEQFF
TRBV7-8	.	.	TRBJ1-1	TGTGCCAGCAGCTCTATTGACAGGATCTGGACTGAAGCTTTCTTT	CASSSIDRIWTEAFF
TRBV27	TRBD1	.	TRBJ1-4	TGTGCCAGCAGTCCGAGACAGGGGGCAGGAGAAAAACTGTTTTTT	CASSPRQGAGEKLFF
TRBV20-1	.	.	TRBJ1-3	TGCAGTGCTAGAGCCCTGAACACCATATATTTT	CSARALNTIYF
TRBV6-1	TRBD1	.	TRBJ1-6	TGTGCCATCTCCCGAGGACAGGGGAATTCACCCCTCCACTTT	CAISRGQGNSPLHF
TRBV6-5	TRBD1	.	TRBJ1-2	TGTGCCAGCAACCAAGGGGGCGGGGGCTACACCTTC	CASNQGGGGYTF
TRBV30	.	.	TRBJ2-7	TGTGCCTGGAGTGTTTTGACCCTCAGTCAGTACTTC	CAWSVLTLSQYF
TRBV19	.	.	TRBJ2-7	TGTGCCAGTCGGTCAGGGTACGAGCAGTACTTC	CASRSGYEQYF
TRBV4-1	.	once	TRBJ2-5	TGCGCCAGCAGCCTAGGCATTGTTAAGCTTCAGGAGGAAGAGACCCAGTACTTC	CASSLGIVKLQEEETQYF
TRBV2	.	.	TRBJ1-1	TGTGCCAGCAGTGAAGAGGGGAACACTGAAGCTTTCTTT	CASSEEGNTEAFF
TRBV9	.	.	TRBJ1-5	TGTGCCAGCAGCAGTTCGAGCAATCAGCCCCAGCATTTT	CASSSSSNQPQHF
TRBV5-1	.	.	TRBJ1-1	TGCGCCAGCAGCTTGGGACAGAGCATGAACACTGAAGCTTTCTTT	CASSLGQSMNTEAFF
TRBV6-6	TRBD1	.	TRBJ1-2	TGTGCCAGCAGTTCAGGACAGGGAGGATGGGGCTACACCTTC	CASSSGQGGWGYTF
TRBV21-1	.	medium-sized	TRBJ2-5	TGTGCCAGCCGCCTCTCGGAGACCCAGTACTTC	CASRLSETQYF
TRBV19	.	.	TRBJ1-3	TGTGCCAGTTCCACCACGGGGCGAGGAAACACCATATATTTT	CASSTTGRGNTIYF
TRBV18	.	few	TRBJ2-7	TGTGCCAGCTCACCATATCAGGGGGAGGGCACCTACGAGCAGTACTTC	CASSPYQGEGTYEQYF
TRBV14	TRBD1	.	TRBJ2-7	TGTGCCAGCAGCCAAGGTCGTGGGACAGGGGGCTCTCACGAGCAGTACTTC	CASSQGRGTGGSHEQYF
TRBV6-6	.	.	TRBJ2-7	TGTGCCAGCCGGCTGCAGGAGTCATACGAGCAGTACTTC	CASRLQESYEQYF
TRBV6-6	TRBD2	.	TRBJ2-5	TGTGCCGTTCAAAGGGGAGGGCAAGAGACCCAGTACTTC	CAVQRGGQETQYF
TRBV10-3	.	.	TRBJ2-5	TGTGCCATCAGGGGAGATCGAAGCGGCCCTAAGGGAGAGACCCAGTACTTC	CAIRGDRSGPKGETQYF
TRBV11-3	.	once	TRBJ2-3	TGTGCCAGCAGCTTGGTGGAGACAGCGGATACGCAGTATTTT	CASSLVETADTQYF